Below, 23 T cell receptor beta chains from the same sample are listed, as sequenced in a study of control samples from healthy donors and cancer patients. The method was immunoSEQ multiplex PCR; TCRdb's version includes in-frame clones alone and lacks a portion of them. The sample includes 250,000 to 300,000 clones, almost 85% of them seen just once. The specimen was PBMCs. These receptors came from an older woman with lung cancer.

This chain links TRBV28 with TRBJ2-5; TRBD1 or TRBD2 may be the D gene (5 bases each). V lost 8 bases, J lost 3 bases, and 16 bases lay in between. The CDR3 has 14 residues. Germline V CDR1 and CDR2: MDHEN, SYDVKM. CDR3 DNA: TGTGCCAGCGGGTATCCGGGACCCGAAGAGACCCAGTACTTC. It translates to CASGYPGPEETQYF. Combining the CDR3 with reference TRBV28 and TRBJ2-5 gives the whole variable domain DVKVTQSSRYLVKRTGEKVFLECVQDMDHENMFWYRQDPGLGLRLIYFSYDVKMKEKGDIPEGYSVSREKKERFSLILESASTNQTSMYLCASGYPGPEETQYFGPGTRLLVL.

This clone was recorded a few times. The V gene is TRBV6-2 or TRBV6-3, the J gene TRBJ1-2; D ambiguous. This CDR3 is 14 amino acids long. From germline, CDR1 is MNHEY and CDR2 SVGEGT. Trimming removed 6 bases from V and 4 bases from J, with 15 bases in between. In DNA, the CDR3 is TGTGCCAGCAGCGAAGGACGGGAGTCCTATGGCTACACCTTC. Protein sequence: CASSEGRESYGYTF.

CDR3 sequence: CARDLGVTGELFF. CDR3 coding DNA: TGTGCCAGGGATCTCGGGGTCACCGGGGAGCTGTTTTTT. The chain uses TRBV5-6 and TRBJ2-2; TRBD2 might be the D (5 bases). Germline CDR1 SGHDT, CDR2 YYEEEE. V was pared by 8 bases and J by 4 bases, with 12 bases between. The CDR3 extends over 13 amino acids.

The CDR3 protein is CASSWGKETQYF. CDR3 sequence (DNA): TGTGCCAGCAGCTGGGGAAAAGAGACCCAGTACTTC. The rearrangement uses TRBV5-4 and TRBJ2-5; no clear D. This CDR3 is 12 amino acids long. The V gene's germline CDR1 is SGHNT and CDR2 YYREEE (reference sequence). Trimming cost V 3 bases and J 3 bases, with 6 bases left between them.

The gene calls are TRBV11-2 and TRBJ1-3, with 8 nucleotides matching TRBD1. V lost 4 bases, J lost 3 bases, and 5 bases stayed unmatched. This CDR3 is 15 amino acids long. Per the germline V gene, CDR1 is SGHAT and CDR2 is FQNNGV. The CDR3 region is CASSSQGARGNTIYF. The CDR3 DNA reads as TGTGCCAGCAGCTCCCAGGGGGCGCGTGGAAACACCATATATTTT.

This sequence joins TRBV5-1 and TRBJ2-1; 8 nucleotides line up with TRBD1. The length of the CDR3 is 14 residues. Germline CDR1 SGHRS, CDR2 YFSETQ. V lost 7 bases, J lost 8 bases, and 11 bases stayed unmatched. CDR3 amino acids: CASYYDRGEDEQFF. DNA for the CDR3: TGCGCCAGCTACTACGACAGGGGCGAGGATGAGCAGTTCTTC.

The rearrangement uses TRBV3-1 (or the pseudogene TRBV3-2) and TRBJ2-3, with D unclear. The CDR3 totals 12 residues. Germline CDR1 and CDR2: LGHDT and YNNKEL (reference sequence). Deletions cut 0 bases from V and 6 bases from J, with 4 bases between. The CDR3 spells CASSQERDTQYF. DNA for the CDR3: TGTGCCAGCAGCCAAGAACGGGATACGCAGTATTTT.

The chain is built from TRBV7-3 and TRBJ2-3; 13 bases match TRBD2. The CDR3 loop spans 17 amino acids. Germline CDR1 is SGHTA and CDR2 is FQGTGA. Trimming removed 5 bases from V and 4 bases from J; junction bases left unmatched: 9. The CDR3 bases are TGTGCCAGCAGCCCACAGACTAGCGGGGGGATGTCAGATACGCAGTATTTT. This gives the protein CASSPQTSGGMSDTQYF.

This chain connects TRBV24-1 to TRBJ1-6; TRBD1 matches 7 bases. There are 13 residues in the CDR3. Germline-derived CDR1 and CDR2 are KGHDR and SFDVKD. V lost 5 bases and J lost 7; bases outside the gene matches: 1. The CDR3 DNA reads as TGTGCCACCAGTGGCAGGGGGAATTCACCCCTCCACTTT. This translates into CATSGRGNSPLHF.

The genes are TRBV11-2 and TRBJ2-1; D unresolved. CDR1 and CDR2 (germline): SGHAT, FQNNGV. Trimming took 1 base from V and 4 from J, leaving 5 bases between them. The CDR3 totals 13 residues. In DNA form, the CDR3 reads TGTGCCAGCAGCTTAGCTATTTACAATGAGCAGTTCTTC. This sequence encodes CASSLAIYNEQFF. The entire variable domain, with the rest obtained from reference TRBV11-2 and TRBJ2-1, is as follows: EAGVAQSPRYKIIEKRQSVAFWCNPISGHATLYWYQQILGQGPKLLIQFQNNGVVDDSQLPKDRFSAERLKGVDSTLKIQPAKLEDSAVYLCASSLAIYNEQFFGPGTRLTVL.

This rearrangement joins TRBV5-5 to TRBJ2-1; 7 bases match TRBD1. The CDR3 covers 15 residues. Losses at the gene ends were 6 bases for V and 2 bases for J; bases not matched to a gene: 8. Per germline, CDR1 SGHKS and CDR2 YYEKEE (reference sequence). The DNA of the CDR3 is TGTGCCAGCATAACGGGCCAGGGGGCCTACAATGAGCAGTTCTTC. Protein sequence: CASITGQGAYNEQFF. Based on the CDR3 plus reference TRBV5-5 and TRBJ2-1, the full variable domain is DAGVTQSPTHLIKTRGQQVTLRCSPISGHKSVSWYQQVLGQGPQFIFQYYEKEERGRGNFPDRFSARQFPNYSSELNVNALLLGDSALYLCASITGQGAYNEQFFGPGTRLTVL.

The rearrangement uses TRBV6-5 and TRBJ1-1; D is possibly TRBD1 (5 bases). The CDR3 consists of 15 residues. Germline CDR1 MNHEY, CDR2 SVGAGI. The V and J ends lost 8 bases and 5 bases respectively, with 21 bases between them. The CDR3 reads CASVGPPGWTTEAFF. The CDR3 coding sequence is TGTGCCAGCGTTGGCCCGCCCGGGTGGACAACTGAAGCTTTCTTT.

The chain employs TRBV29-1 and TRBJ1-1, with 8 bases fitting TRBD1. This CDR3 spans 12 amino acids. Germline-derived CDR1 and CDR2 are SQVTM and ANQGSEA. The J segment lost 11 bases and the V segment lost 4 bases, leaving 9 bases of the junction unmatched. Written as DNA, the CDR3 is TGCAGCGTTGTGGAGGACAGGGTATCTGCTTTCTTT. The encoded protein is CSVVEDRVSAFF.

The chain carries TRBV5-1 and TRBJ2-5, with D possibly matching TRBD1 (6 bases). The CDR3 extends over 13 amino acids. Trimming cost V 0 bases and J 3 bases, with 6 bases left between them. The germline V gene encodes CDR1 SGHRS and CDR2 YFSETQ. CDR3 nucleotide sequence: TGCGCCAGCAGCTTGGGACAGGAAGAGACCCAGTACTTC. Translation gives CASSLGQEETQYF.

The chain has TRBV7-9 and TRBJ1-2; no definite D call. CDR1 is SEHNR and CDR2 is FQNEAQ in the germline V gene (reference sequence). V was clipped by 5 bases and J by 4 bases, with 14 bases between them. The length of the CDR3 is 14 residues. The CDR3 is CASSNDASGYGYTF. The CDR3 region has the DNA TGTGCCAGCAGCAATGACGCCTCCGGCTATGGCTACACCTTC. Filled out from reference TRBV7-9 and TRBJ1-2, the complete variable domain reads DTGVSQNPRHKITKRGQNVTFRCDPISEHNRLYWYRQTLGQGPEFLTYFQNEAQLEKSRLLSDRFSAERPKGSFSTLEIQRTEQGDSAMYLCASSNDASGYGYTFGSGTRLTVV.

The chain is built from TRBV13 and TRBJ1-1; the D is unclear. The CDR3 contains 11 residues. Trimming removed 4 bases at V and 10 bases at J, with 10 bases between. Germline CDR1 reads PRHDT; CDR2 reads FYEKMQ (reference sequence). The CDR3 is CASSSRGRAFF. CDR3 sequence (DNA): TGTGCCAGCAGCTCCCGTGGCCGAGCTTTCTTT.

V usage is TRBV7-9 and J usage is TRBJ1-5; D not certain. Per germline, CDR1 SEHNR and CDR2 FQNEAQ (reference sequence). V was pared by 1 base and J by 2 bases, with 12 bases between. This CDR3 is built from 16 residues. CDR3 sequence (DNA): TGTGCCAGCAGCTTAGGCCCAGGTCCGGGCAATCAGCCCCAGCATTTT. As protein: CASSLGPGPGNQPQHF.

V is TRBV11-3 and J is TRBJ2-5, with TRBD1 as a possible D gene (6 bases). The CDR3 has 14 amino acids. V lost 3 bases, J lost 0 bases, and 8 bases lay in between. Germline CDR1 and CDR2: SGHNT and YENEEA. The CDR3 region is CASSFGGYQETQYF. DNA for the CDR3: TGTGCCAGCAGCTTTGGGGGCTACCAAGAGACCCAGTACTTC.

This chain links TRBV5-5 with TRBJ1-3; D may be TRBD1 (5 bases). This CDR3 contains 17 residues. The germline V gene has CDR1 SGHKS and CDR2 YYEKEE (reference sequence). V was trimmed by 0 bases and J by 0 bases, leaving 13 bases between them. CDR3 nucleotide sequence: TGTGCCAGCAGCTTGGTCCCCCAGGGCTTCTCTGGAAACACCATATATTTT. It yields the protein CASSLVPQGFSGNTIYF.

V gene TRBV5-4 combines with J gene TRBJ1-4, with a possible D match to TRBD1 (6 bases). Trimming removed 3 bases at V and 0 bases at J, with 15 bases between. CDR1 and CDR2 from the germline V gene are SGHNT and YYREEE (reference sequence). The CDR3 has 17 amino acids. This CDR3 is CASSSQGLPTTNEKLFF. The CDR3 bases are TGTGCCAGCAGCTCACAGGGTCTCCCCACAACTAATGAAAAACTGTTTTTT.

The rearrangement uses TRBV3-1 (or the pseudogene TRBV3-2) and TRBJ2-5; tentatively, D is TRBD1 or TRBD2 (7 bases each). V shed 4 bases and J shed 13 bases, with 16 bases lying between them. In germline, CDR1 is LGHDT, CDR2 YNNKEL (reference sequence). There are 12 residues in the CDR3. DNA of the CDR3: TGTGCCAGCAGCCCAGGGGGGACTAAGCCGTACTTC. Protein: CASSPGGTKPYF.

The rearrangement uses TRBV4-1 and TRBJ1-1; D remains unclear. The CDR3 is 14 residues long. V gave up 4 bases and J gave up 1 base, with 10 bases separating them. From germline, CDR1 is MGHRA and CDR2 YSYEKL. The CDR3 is CASSPTYANTEAFF. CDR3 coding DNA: TGCGCCAGCAGCCCCACCTATGCGAACACTGAAGCTTTCTTT.

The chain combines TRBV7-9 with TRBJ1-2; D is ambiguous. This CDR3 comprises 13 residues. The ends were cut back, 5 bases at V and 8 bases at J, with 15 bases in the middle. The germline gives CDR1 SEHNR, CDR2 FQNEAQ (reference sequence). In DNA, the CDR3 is TGTGCCAGCAGCCCAGAAAGGACTCTGGGCTACACCTTC. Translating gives CASSPERTLGYTF.